This is a list of T cell receptor beta chains from one sample in a study of blood T cell repertoires in COVID-19. The assay was immunoSEQ multiplex PCR, and TCRdb's table has in-frame clones only and misses some. The sample has 160,000 or so clones; about 79% are singletons. The sequencing sample was made of peripheral blood. These receptors originate from a woman in her forties or fifties with acute or convalescent COVID-19. Both conserved end residues are trimmed from each CDR3. The order of the fields is CDR3 protein, V gene, clone size, J gene. Clone sizes are given selectively: once, few, many, or a class where the clone is expanded.

cdr3_aa: ASRRAGVNTGELF; v_call: TRBV28; clone_size: -; j_call: TRBJ2-2
cdr3_aa: ASTFGGDNEQF; v_call: TRBV5-1; clone_size: -; j_call: TRBJ2-1
cdr3_aa: ASSRTGTAYSGANVLT; v_call: TRBV6-6; clone_size: -; j_call: TRBJ2-6
cdr3_aa: ASSFSRAGETQY; v_call: TRBV7-2; clone_size: -; j_call: TRBJ2-5
cdr3_aa: ASTPQGTSNEQF; v_call: TRBV7-2; clone_size: -; j_call: TRBJ2-1
cdr3_aa: ASRLQWSINSEQF; v_call: TRBV19; clone_size: -; j_call: TRBJ2-1
cdr3_aa: ASSLGTSGSLETQY; v_call: TRBV2; clone_size: -; j_call: TRBJ2-3
cdr3_aa: SAKTSVDEQF; v_call: TRBV29-1; clone_size: -; j_call: TRBJ2-1
cdr3_aa: ASSTDRGSTNEKLF; v_call: TRBV2; clone_size: -; j_call: TRBJ1-4
cdr3_aa: ASSSHLLQAY; v_call: TRBV5-6; clone_size: -; j_call: TRBJ2-5
cdr3_aa: ASSQGMGREDYGYT; v_call: TRBV4-3; clone_size: -; j_call: TRBJ1-2
cdr3_aa: ASSLGGRQFGTQY; v_call: TRBV28; clone_size: -; j_call: TRBJ2-5
cdr3_aa: ASSLLGSSGGYSNQPQH; v_call: TRBV7-6; clone_size: -; j_call: TRBJ1-5
cdr3_aa: ASRRTSGTGELF; v_call: TRBV11-3; clone_size: -; j_call: TRBJ2-2
cdr3_aa: ASSATGGGNIQY; v_call: TRBV7-2; clone_size: -; j_call: TRBJ2-4
cdr3_aa: AIGSAHPGGELF; v_call: TRBV10-3; clone_size: -; j_call: TRBJ2-2
cdr3_aa: ASSPRGPRNTEAF; v_call: TRBV6-2/TRBV6-3; clone_size: -; j_call: TRBJ1-1
cdr3_aa: ASSLWQGGDSPLH; v_call: TRBV19; clone_size: -; j_call: TRBJ1-6
cdr3_aa: ASSERPSGGKETQY; v_call: TRBV2; clone_size: -; j_call: TRBJ2-5
cdr3_aa: ARSLGGPGPSYEQY; v_call: TRBV5-3; clone_size: -; j_call: TRBJ2-7
cdr3_aa: ASRIDGSRYNEQF; v_call: TRBV10-2; clone_size: -; j_call: TRBJ2-1
cdr3_aa: ASSLGGRREGFSEQY; v_call: TRBV11-2; clone_size: -; j_call: TRBJ2-7
cdr3_aa: ASSYLRTSGGEQF; v_call: TRBV6-5; clone_size: once; j_call: TRBJ2-1
cdr3_aa: ASIPSAGAYNEQF; v_call: TRBV7-2; clone_size: few; j_call: TRBJ2-1
cdr3_aa: ASSPRVRTDYNEQF; v_call: TRBV5-4; clone_size: few; j_call: TRBJ2-1
cdr3_aa: ASSLAGVSGNTIY; v_call: TRBV5-6; clone_size: -; j_call: TRBJ1-3
cdr3_aa: ASSPSGRYSGNTIY; v_call: TRBV18; clone_size: once; j_call: TRBJ1-3
cdr3_aa: ASSRDRGLFEKLF; v_call: TRBV7-2; clone_size: -; j_call: TRBJ1-4
cdr3_aa: ASNQQGPYNEQF; v_call: TRBV5-1; clone_size: -; j_call: TRBJ2-1
cdr3_aa: ASSQASGGRGYT; v_call: TRBV3-1/TRBV3-2; clone_size: -; j_call: TRBJ1-2
cdr3_aa: ASSQRPGTGVNEQF; v_call: TRBV7-2; clone_size: -; j_call: TRBJ2-1